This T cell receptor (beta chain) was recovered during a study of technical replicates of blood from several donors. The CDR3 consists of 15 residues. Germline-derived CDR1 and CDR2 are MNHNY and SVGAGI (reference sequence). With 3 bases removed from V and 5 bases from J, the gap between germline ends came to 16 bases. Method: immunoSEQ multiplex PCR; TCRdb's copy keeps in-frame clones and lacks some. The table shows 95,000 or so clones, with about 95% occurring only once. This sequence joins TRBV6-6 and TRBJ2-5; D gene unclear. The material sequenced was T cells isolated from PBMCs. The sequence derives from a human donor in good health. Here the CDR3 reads CASSYRQANAETQYF. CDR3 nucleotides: TGTGCCAGCAGTTATCGGCAGGCGAATGCGGAGACCCAGTACTTC.